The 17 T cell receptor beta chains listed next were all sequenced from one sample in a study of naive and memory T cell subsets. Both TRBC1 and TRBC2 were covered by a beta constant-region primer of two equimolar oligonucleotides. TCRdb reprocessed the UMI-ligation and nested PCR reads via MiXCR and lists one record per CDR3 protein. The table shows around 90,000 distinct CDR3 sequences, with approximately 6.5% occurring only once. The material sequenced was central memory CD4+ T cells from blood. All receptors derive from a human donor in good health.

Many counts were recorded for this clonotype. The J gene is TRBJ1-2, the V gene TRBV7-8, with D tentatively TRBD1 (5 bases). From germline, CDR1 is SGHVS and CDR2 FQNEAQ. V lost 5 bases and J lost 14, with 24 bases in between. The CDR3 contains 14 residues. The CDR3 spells CASSPRPVSAGVTF. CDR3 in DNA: TGTGCCAGCAGCCCCCGCCCAGTCTCCGCGGGGGTTACCTTC.

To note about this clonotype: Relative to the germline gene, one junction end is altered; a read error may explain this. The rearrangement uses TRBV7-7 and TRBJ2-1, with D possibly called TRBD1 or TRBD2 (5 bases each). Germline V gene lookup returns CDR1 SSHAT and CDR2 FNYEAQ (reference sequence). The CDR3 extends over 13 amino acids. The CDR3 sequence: CASSVDRGDEQFF. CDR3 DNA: TGTGCTAGCAGCGTCGACCGGGGCGATGAGCAGTTCTTC.

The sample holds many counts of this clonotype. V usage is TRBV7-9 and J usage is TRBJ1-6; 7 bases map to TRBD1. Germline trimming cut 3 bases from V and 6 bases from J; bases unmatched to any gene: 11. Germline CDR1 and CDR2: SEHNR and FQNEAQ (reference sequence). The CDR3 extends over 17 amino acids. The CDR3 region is CASSLGGGAGGNSPLHF. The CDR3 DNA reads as TGTGCCAGCAGCTTGGGTGGGGGAGCAGGGGGTAATTCACCCCTCCACTTT.

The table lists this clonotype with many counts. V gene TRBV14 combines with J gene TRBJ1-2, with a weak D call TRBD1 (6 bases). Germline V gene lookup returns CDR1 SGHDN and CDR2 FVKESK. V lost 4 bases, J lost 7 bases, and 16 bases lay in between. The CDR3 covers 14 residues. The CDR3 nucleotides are TGTGCCAGCAGCCCGGGGGCGCGTATGATTGGCTACACCTTC. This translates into CASSPGARMIGYTF.

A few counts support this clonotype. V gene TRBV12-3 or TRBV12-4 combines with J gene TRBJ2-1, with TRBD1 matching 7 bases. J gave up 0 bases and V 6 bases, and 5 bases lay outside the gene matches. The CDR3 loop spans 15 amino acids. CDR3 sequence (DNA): TGTGCCAGCAGGACCCGGGACAGCTCCTACAATGAGCAGTTCTTC. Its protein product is CASRTRDSSYNEQFF.

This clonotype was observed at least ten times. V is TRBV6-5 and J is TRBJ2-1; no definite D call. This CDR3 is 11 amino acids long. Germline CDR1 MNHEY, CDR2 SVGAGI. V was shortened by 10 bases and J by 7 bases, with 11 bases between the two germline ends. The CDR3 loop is CAIGRENEQFF. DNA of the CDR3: TGTGCCATCGGCCGAGAGAATGAGCAGTTCTTC.

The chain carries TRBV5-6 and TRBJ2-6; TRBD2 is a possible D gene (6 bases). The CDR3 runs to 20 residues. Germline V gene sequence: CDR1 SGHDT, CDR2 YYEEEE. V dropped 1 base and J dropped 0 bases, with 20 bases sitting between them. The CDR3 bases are TGTGCCAGCAGCTTGTTTGGGACTCCGCATAGCTACTCTGGGGCCAACGTCCTGACTTTC. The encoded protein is CASSLFGTPHSYSGANVLTF.

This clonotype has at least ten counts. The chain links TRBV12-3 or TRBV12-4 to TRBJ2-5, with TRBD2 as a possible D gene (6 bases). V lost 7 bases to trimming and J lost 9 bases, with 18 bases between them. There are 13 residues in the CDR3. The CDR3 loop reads CASTSATTGAQYF. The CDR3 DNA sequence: TGTGCCAGCACCTCCGCGACAACGGGGGCCCAGTACTTC.

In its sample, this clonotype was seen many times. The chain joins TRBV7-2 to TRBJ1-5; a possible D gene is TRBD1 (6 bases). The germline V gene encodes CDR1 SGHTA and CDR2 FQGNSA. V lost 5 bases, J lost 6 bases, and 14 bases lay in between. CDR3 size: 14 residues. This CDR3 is CASSTGGAGQPQHF. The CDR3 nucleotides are TGTGCCAGCAGCACTGGGGGGGCGGGTCAGCCCCAGCATTTT.

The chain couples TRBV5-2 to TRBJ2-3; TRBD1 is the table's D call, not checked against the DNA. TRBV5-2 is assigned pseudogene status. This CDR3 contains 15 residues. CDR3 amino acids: CASKRDRGSTDTQYF. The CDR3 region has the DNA TGTGCCAGCAAGCGGGACAGGGGAAGCACAGATACGCAGTATTTT.

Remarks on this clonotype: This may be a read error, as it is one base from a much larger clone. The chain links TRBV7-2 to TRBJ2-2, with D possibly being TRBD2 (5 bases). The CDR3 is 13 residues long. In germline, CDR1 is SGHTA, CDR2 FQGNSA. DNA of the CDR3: TGTGCCAGCAGCTTAAGGTTCACCGGGGAGATGTTTTTT. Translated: CASSLRFTGEMFF.

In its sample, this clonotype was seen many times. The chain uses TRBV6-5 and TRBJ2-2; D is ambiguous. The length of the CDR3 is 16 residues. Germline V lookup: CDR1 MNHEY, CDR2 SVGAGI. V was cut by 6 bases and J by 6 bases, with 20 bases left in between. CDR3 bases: TGTGCCAGCAGCCGTACTCCCCTTGACGGGCCCGGGGAGCTGTTTTTT. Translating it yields CASSRTPLDGPGELFF.

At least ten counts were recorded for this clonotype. CDR3 residues: CASSWEVSGANVLTF. CDR3 coding DNA: TGCGCCAGCAGCTGGGAGGTCTCTGGGGCCAACGTCCTGACTTTC. The chain links TRBV5-1 to TRBJ2-6; TRBD2 might be the D (6 bases). This CDR3 contains 15 residues. The ends were cut back, 3 bases at V and 0 bases at J, with 7 bases in the middle. The germline V gene encodes CDR1 SGHRS and CDR2 YFSETQ.

Written as DNA, the CDR3 is TGTGCCAGCAGCTGGGGGACTAGCGGGACCACAGATACGCAGTATTTT. Its translation: CASSWGTSGTTDTQYF. This chain uses TRBV3-1 with TRBJ2-3, with 13 bases identical to TRBD2. The CDR3 contains 16 residues. CDR1 and CDR2 (germline): LGHDT, YNNKEL (reference sequence). Trimming took 5 bases from V and 2 from J; bases not matched to a gene: 4.

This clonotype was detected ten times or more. CDR3 region: CASSVQAGPNTEAFF. The CDR3 nucleotides read TGTGCCAGCAGTGTACAGGCCGGTCCGAACACTGAAGCTTTCTTT. This sequence joins TRBV14 and TRBJ1-1, with D maybe TRBD1 (5 bases). Germline CDR1 is SGHDN and CDR2 is FVKESK. The CDR3 spans 15 residues. V was trimmed by 6 bases and J by 1 base, leaving 15 bases between them.

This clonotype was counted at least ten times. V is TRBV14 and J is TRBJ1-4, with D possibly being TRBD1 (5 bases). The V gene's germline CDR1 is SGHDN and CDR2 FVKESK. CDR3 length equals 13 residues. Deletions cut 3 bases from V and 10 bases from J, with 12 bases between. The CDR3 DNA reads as TGTGCCAGCAGCCATTATGCGGGGCGAAAACTGTTTTTT. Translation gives CASSHYAGRKLFF.

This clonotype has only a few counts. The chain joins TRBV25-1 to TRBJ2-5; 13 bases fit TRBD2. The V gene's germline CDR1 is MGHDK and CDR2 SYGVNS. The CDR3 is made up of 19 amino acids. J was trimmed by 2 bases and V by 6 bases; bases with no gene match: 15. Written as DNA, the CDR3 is TGTGCCAGCAGCTCTTTCCCGGGACTAGCGGGGACCTTGCAAGAGACCCAGTACTTC. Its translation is CASSSFPGLAGTLQETQYF.